Listed below are T cell receptor beta chains from one sample, sequenced in a study of blood T cell repertoires in COVID-19. Sequencing was performed with immunoSEQ multiplex PCR; in TCRdb, only in-frame clones are kept and a portion is missing. Here the sample spans about 340,000 clones, around four fifths being singletons. The sample comprised peripheral blood. These receptor sequences come from a man aged 30-40 years with active or convalescent COVID-19. CDR3s include the opening cysteine and the closing phenylalanine or tryptophan. The D gene is left open where the match is weak. The size of a clone is reported for some rows only, either as once, few or many, or as a class for expanded clones.

abundance	v_gene	d_gene	len	j_gene	CDR3nt	CDR3aa
.	TRBV28	.	14	TRBJ2-5	TGTGCCAGCAGAGACGGGGTCAATAAAGAGACCCAGTACTTC	CASRDGVNKETQYF
.	TRBV9	.	15	TRBJ2-1	TGTGCCAGCAGCGTGAGGACTCTGGGCGAGAATGAGCAGTTCTTC	CASSVRTLGENEQFF
.	TRBV4-1	TRBD1	14	TRBJ2-7	TGCGCCAGCAGCCGGACAGGGGATACCTACGAGCAGTACTTC	CASSRTGDTYEQYF
once	TRBV7-7	TRBD2	18	TRBJ2-5	TGTGCCAGCAGCCCTAGCCCACTAGCGGGGGGGCCGACAGAGACCCAGTACTTC	CASSPSPLAGGPTETQYF
.	TRBV4-3	.	16	TRBJ1-5	TGCGCCAGCAGCCAAGATCTTAGCAGGGGCAATCAGCCCCAGCATTTT	CASSQDLSRGNQPQHF
.	TRBV6-5	.	15	TRBJ2-7	TGTGCCAGCAGATCCATTTTTAAGACAGGCTACGAGCAGTACTTC	CASRSIFKTGYEQYF
few	TRBV7-2	.	16	TRBJ1-5	TGTGCCAGCAGCTTAGGGGGCGGGGCCAGAAATCAGCCCCAGCATTTT	CASSLGGGARNQPQHF
.	TRBV2	TRBD2	18	TRBJ2-7	TGTGCCAGCACTGACTTCTGGGGACTAGCGGGAGCCGCATACGAGCAGTACTTC	CASTDFWGLAGAAYEQYF
.	TRBV29-1	.	13	TRBJ1-5	TGCAGCGTTTCGCGGACAATCAACCAGCCCCAGCATTTT	CSVSRTINQPQHF
.	TRBV6-5	TRBD2	14	TRBJ2-3	TGTGCCAGCAGCCCCCGGGACTACACAGATACGCAGTATTTT	CASSPRDYTDTQYF
few	TRBV11-2	TRBD2	15	TRBJ2-1	TGTGCCAGCAGCCCACGGACTAGCCTACCTGGTGAGCAGTTCTTC	CASSPRTSLPGEQFF
.	TRBV11-3	.	14	TRBJ2-3	TGTGCCAGCAGCTTCAGGGATGGGACAGATACGCAGTATTTT	CASSFRDGTDTQYF
.	TRBV28	TRBD2	14	TRBJ2-3	TGTGCCAGCAGTTTAACTAGCGGGAGTGATACGCAGTATTTT	CASSLTSGSDTQYF
.	TRBV12-3/TRBV12-4	.	13	TRBJ1-2	TGTGCCAGCAGTTTAGGGGAGAACTATGGCTACACCTTC	CASSLGENYGYTF
once	TRBV10-3	.	13	TRBJ2-3	TGTGCCATCACGCTAGCAGGAGGGGATACGCAGTATTTT	CAITLAGGDTQYF
few	TRBV4-3	TRBD1	16	TRBJ2-2	TGCGCCAGCAGCCACGGACAGGGGCGGAACACCGGGGAGCTGTTTTTT	CASSHGQGRNTGELFF
once	TRBV2	.	16	TRBJ1-2	TGTGCCAGCAGTGAAGTGGTGCAGGCCGTTAACTATGGCTACACCTTC	CASSEVVQAVNYGYTF
.	TRBV19	TRBD1	15	TRBJ1-1	TGTGCCAGTAGTATAGGTCCCAGGGGGTACTCTGAAGCTTTCTTT	CASSIGPRGYSEAFF
.	TRBV5-4	TRBD1	15	TRBJ1-1	TGTGCCAGCAGCCCCCGGGTGACAGGGGACACTGAAGCTTTCTTT	CASSPRVTGDTEAFF
.	TRBV7-8	TRBD2	15	TRBJ2-1	TGTGCCAGCAGCTTTAGCGGGAGTTCCTACAATGAGCAGTTCTTC	CASSFSGSSYNEQFF
.	TRBV6-5	TRBD2	14	TRBJ2-2	TGTGCCAGCAGTCGGACTAGCGAGGCCGGGGAGCTGTTTTTT	CASSRTSEAGELFF
.	TRBV7-2	TRBD1	16	TRBJ2-1	TGTGCCAGCAGCTTCCTGCGCAGGGGGATATACAATGAGCAGTTCTTC	CASSFLRRGIYNEQFF
.	TRBV6-6	TRBD1	15	TRBJ1-1	TGTGCCAGCAGTCTCCTGACAGGGAAGGCCACTGAAGCTTTCTTT	CASSLLTGKATEAFF
.	TRBV28	TRBD2	15	TRBJ2-7	TGTGCCAGCAGCCCGCGGGGAGGGGCGACCTACGAGCAGTACTTC	CASSPRGGATYEQYF
.	TRBV7-2	TRBD2	18	TRBJ2-1	TGTGCCAGCAGCTTAGTGGGGACTAGCGGGAGCTCCTACAATGAGCAGTTCTTC	CASSLVGTSGSSYNEQFF
.	TRBV6-6	.	11	TRBJ2-5	TGTGCCAGCGAAGGGGGACGGACCCAGTACTTC	CASEGGRTQYF
.	TRBV24-1	TRBD1	17	TRBJ2-3	TGTGCCACCAGTGACGGTAGGGACAGGGGGCGTGCAGATACGCAGTATTTT	CATSDGRDRGRADTQYF
.	TRBV12-3/TRBV12-4	.	13	TRBJ1-1	TGTGCCAGCATCCTGGGGGGGAACACTGAAGCTTTCTTT	CASILGGNTEAFF
.	TRBV18	TRBD1	19	TRBJ1-5	TGTGCCAGCTCACCGCTTCCGGCAGGGGGAAGTAGAGGGAATCAGCCCCAGCATTTT	CASSPLPAGGSRGNQPQHF
.	TRBV9	TRBD1	17	TRBJ1-2	TGTGCCAGCAGCGTCCGGGACAGGGTTACAACTAACTATGGCTACACCTTC	CASSVRDRVTTNYGYTF
.	TRBV3-1/TRBV3-2	.	14	TRBJ1-5	TGTGCCACCCCCGACACTTGGGGCAATCAGCCCCAGCATTTT	CATPDTWGNQPQHF
.	TRBV18	.	15	TRBJ1-3	TGTGCCAGCTCACCCGCCACCGGGATTGGAAACACCATATATTTT	CASSPATGIGNTIYF
.	TRBV28	TRBD2	11	TRBJ2-1	TGTGCCAGCAGTCTAGCGGATGTGGGGTTCTTC	CASSLADVGFF
.	TRBV3-1/TRBV3-2	.	13	TRBJ1-1	TGTGCCAGCAGCTTCGGAGTCCTCACTGAAGCTTTCTTT	CASSFGVLTEAFF
.	TRBV5-6	TRBD1	13	TRBJ2-7	TGTGCCAGCAGCCCAGGGGGCCTCTACGAGCAGTACTTC	CASSPGGLYEQYF
.	TRBV5-5	.	17	TRBJ1-2	TGTGCCAGCAGCTTAGCTGGAGACAGGCCAACTGGGGATGGCTACACCTTC	CASSLAGDRPTGDGYTF
.	TRBV29-1	TRBD2	14	TRBJ2-1	TGCAGCGTTGGATCGGGCGGGAGTGTCAATGAGCAGTTCTTC	CSVGSGGSVNEQFF
.	TRBV7-3	TRBD2	13	TRBJ2-1	TGTGCCAGCAGTCCCCGCGGGGGGACGGAGCAGTTCTTC	CASSPRGGTEQFF
.	TRBV4-2	.	11	TRBJ2-4	TGTGCCAGCAGCAAACAGGGTTTTCAGTACTTC	CASSKQGFQYF
.	TRBV27	.	15	TRBJ2-1	TGTGCCAGCAGTTTGGGGTCAGGGGTACGGGATGAGCAGTTCTTC	CASSLGSGVRDEQFF
.	TRBV27	.	14	TRBJ2-7	TGTGCCAGCAGCCCCTCGGGACTGGCCTACGAGCAGTACTTC	CASSPSGLAYEQYF
.	TRBV9	TRBD1	15	TRBJ1-5	TGTGCCAGCAGCGCTGGGGACAGTCCCAATCAGCCCCAGCATTTT	CASSAGDSPNQPQHF
.	TRBV6-5	.	14	TRBJ2-2	TGTGCCAGCACCCAAGGGACTCCCACCGGGGAGCTGTTTTTT	CASTQGTPTGELFF
.	TRBV28	.	14	TRBJ2-1	TGTGCCAGCAGGGCCGGGACTCCTTACAATGAGCAGTTCTTC	CASRAGTPYNEQFF
.	TRBV7-2	.	12	TRBJ1-2	TGTGCCAGCAGCTTTTGGGGCAGCGGCTACACCTTC	CASSFWGSGYTF
many	TRBV30	.	11	TRBJ2-1	TGTGCCTGGAGTGTACTCAATGAGCAGTTCTTC	CAWSVLNEQFF
once	TRBV7-2	.	16	TRBJ2-3	TGTGCCAGCAGTCTCGTCAGGGGTAAATTCACAGATACGCAGTATTTT	CASSLVRGKFTDTQYF
once	TRBV6-4	TRBD2	16	TRBJ2-7	TGTGCCAGCAGTGCCTTAGCGGGATCAAACTCCTACGAGCAGTACTTC	CASSALAGSNSYEQYF